This T cell receptor beta chain was profiled in a study of blood T cell repertoires in COVID-19. Study-wide context: Sites across the United States, Italy and Spain contributed samples from acute and convalescent COVID-19.

Everyone who took part was roughly 18 to 89 years old, and they came from fewer than 25 US areas. The ends lost 8 bases at V and 8 bases at J; junction bases unmatched: 6. CDR1 and CDR2 from the germline V gene are MDHEN and SYDVKM. The CDR3 extends over 13 amino acids. Per the original data handling: Cell counts per sample came from amplifying reference gene primers. Libraries were prepared by immunoSEQ multiplex PCR; TCRdb keeps only in-frame clonotypes and omits some of them. V and J calls and clone size are as listed in that table; D and trimming were resolved from the DNA. The sample yields roughly 190,000 clones, around 84% seen once.

Material: PBMCs or T cells enriched from blood (not recorded which). This chain joins TRBV28 and TRBJ1-2; 12 bases are a match to TRBD1. The TCR sequence derives from a woman aged 25-40 years who had recovered from COVID-19. The DNA of the CDR3 is TGTGCCAGCGGGACAGGGGGCGCGCGGGGCTACACCTTC. It is translated as CASGTGGARGYTF.